This T cell receptor (beta chain) emerged from a study of shared clonotypes between healthy human individuals. With regard to this clone: Its antigen is as yet unknown.

Only in-frame clones appear in the TCRdb table, and some are missing; sequencing was by immunoSEQ multiplex PCR. The table includes 1,500,000 or so clones, around 98.5% detected once. The germline V gene has CDR1 SGHNT and CDR2 YYREEE (reference sequence). This CDR3 contains 13 residues. Trimming removed 4 bases from V and 3 bases from J, with 9 bases in between. General study findings and limits: Against clonotypes common to all four donors, non-shared ones had lower generation probabilities.

J is TRBJ2-3 and V is TRBV5-4; D gene ambiguous. The clonotype originates from a man younger than 45 in good health. Sequencing was carried out using naive CD4+ T cells sorted from blood. Subset defined: CD45RA+ positively selected. The CDR3 nucleotides are TGTGCCAGCAGCGCCCCAGGTACAGATACGCAGTATTTT. Residues: CASSAPGTDTQYF.